This T cell receptor (beta chain) was identified during a study of T cells after posttransplantation cyclophosphamide. Treatment was busulfan-fludarabine conditioning, a marrow graft, and cyclophosphamide on days +3 and +4. By its share, this clone is medium-sized. Its antigen is unidentified. After removal of 1 base from V and 5 bases from J, the junction contained 10 bases not matched to a gene. This CDR3 is built from 16 residues. Germline V CDR1 and CDR2: LGHNA, YNFKEQ. TCRdb's copy holds only in-frame clones and misses some; the assay was immunoSEQ multiplex PCR. There are 450 to 600 clones in the sample, none observed a single time. Broader study findings: Tissue-infiltrating T cells from skin or gut overlapped little with blood T cells. Later blood repertoires were often dominated by clones from the donor CD8+ memory compartment. After PTCy, TRB diversity resembled that of CNI/methotrexate controls.

The chain joins TRBV4-2 to TRBJ1-1; 7 positions agree with TRBD1. The sequences come from PBMCs, collected 32 days after allogeneic stem cell transplant with posttransplant cyclophosphamide. This TCR came from a male patient in his thirties who received an allogeneic stem cell transplant from a related donor, was CMV-positive, and had acute GVHD only. The graft donor may account for some of the T cells. In DNA, the CDR3 is TGTGCCAGCAGCCAAGGAATAACAGGGGTTCCAACTGAAGCTTTCTTT. It yields the protein CASSQGITGVPTEAFF.